The clone carrying this T cell receptor (beta chain) was detected ten times or more. Its matching antigen is unknown. This record comes from a study of regulatory T cells in long-lasting Graves disease. Study-wide context: Treatment with antithyroid drugs for over 5 years, together with positive TSH receptor antibodies, meant persistent Graves' disease. Study conclusions and caveats: Researchers reported studying only peripheral blood, not thyroid tissue. Persistent disease exhibited a predilection for TRBV28, TRBJ1-2 and TRBJ2-5. Those with persistent Graves' had less TCR diversity than newly diagnosed patients.

The time point: persistent/refractory GD, antithyroid drugs over 5 years with positive TRAb. Construction of the TCR library relied on RNA isolated from PBMCs. CDR3-region Arm-PCR and iRepertoire HTBI primers produced the TCR beta libraries. One entry per CDR3 protein results from TCRdb running MiXCR on the multiplex PCR reads. The sample includes 400,000 to 500,000 distinct CDR3 sequences, more than 20% seen only once; the top ten take about 8.3%. Germline CDR1 and CDR2: MGHDK and SYGVNS. The length of the CDR3 is 15 residues. With 5 bases clipped from V and 4 bases from J, the junction kept 8 bases outside the gene matches.

The receptor was derived from a female donor with Graves disease. Specimen: peripheral blood mononuclear cells (PBMCs), collected when the disease was refractory, from a patient treated with antithyroid drugs. J is TRBJ2-5 and V is TRBV25-1; 9 bases agree with TRBD1. The CDR3: CASSLGDREIETQYF. The CDR3 DNA sequence: TGTGCCAGCAGTCTGGGGGACAGGGAAATAGAGACCCAGTACTTC.